This T cell receptor (beta chain) appears in the sequencing data of a study of cytomegalovirus exposure and HLA in healthy donors. Whole-study context: The same platform used for the 500 to 850 first-cohort repertoires was also used for the 130 or so validation repertoires, as a later analysis reported.

Germline V gives CDR1 WNHNN, CDR2 SYGVQD (reference sequence). Trimming cost V 0 bases and J 5 bases, with 12 bases left between them. CDR3 length: 15 residues. With respect to this clone: No antigen is known for it.

Using immunoSEQ multiplex PCR, the repertoire was profiled, and TCRdb retains in-frame clones only, with some absent. The table includes 150,000 to 200,000 clones, just under 90% detected once. Regarding the study as a whole: Cytomegalovirus association was listed for 164 TCR beta chains. Through in vitro validation, a few CMV-associated chains were shown to be specific for CMV antigens. The classifier reportedly diagnosed cytomegalovirus status with high sensitivity and specificity.

Specimen: PBMCs. The sequence was collected from a woman aged 25 to 39 in good health and CMV-seronegative. The chain carries TRBV10-1 and TRBJ2-3, with D perhaps matching TRBD2 (5 bases). This CDR3 is CASSESAGRGDTQYF. The CDR3 nucleotides are TGCGCCAGCAGTGAGTCCGCCGGACGGGGAGATACGCAGTATTTT.